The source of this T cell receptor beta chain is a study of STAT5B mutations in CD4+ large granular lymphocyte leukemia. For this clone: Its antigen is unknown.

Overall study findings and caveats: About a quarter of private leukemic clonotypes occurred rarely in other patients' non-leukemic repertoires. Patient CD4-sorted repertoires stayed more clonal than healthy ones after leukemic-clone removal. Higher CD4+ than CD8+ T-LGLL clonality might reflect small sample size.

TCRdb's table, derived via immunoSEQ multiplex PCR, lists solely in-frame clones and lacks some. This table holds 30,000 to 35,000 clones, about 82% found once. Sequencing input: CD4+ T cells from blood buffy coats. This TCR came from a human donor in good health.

The CDR3 DNA reads TGTGCCTGGGCCGACAGGGGAGATCGAAAACTGTTTTTT. It codes for CAWADRGDRKLFF. The chain links TRBV30 to TRBJ1-4; 8 bases map to TRBD1. This CDR3 is 13 amino acids long. From germline, CDR1 is GTSNPN and CDR2 SVGIG (reference sequence). The ends lost 5 bases at V and 10 bases at J; junction bases unmatched: 9.